This passage covers 16 T cell receptor beta chains from one sample sequenced in a study of CD8 T cells in ankylosing spondylitis (dated by TCRdb to about 2017). The protocol used for the library was 5' RACE. The sequencing machine was an Illumina HiSeq 2500. TCRdb reprocessing: public reads trimmed at Q25 with fastp, clones called with MiXCR, in-frame beta chains kept. Entries are consolidated by CDR3 protein sequence, retaining the most common genes and DNA. The sample table holds roughly 490,000 distinct CDR3 sequences, of which about 5.4% were seen once. Of the sample, roughly 3.3% falls within the top ten clones. On the study overall, not on this receptor specifically: Blood from ankylosing spondylitis patients appeared to be characterized by a TCR beta motif made up of several highly homologous amino acid variants.

Which antigens these TCRs recognize remains unknown. Sequencing was carried out using blood, either unsorted or a sorted T cell fraction (not recorded which). The receptors come from a male donor with ankylosing spondylitis.

The table lists this clonotype with a few counts. V gene TRBV6-2 or TRBV6-3 combines with J gene TRBJ2-2; D gene unclear. The germline V gene encodes CDR1 MNHEY and CDR2 SVGEGT. The V gene lost 0 bases and the J gene lost 2 bases, with 10 bases spanning the gap. The CDR3 runs 16 residues. In DNA form, the CDR3 reads TGTGCCAGCAGTTACTCGATAAACAGAAACACCGGGGAGCTGTTTTTT. This translates into CASSYSINRNTGELFF.

This clonotype has at least ten counts. V usage is TRBV7-9 and J usage is TRBJ1-5, with D uncertain. The germline V gene encodes CDR1 SEHNR and CDR2 FQNEAQ (reference sequence). V was pared by 3 bases and J by 4 bases, with 10 bases between. The CDR3 contains 14 residues. The DNA of the CDR3 is TGTGCCAGCAGCTTCGGACGGGGAAATCAGCCCCAGCATTTT. Amino acids: CASSFGRGNQPQHF.

Ten or more counts support this clonotype. The chain combines TRBV5-1 with TRBJ1-1; 7 nucleotides agree with TRBD1. CDR1 and CDR2 from the germline V gene are SGHRS and YFSETQ. The CDR3 extends over 17 amino acids. With V trimmed by 4 bases and J by 5 bases, 17 bases remained unmatched. CDR3 residues: CASSGVSGTALGTEAFF. CDR3 DNA: TGCGCCAGCAGCGGAGTCTCCGGGACAGCCCTGGGGACTGAAGCTTTCTTT.

This clonotype was seen at least ten times. This sequence joins TRBV5-6 and TRBJ2-3; tentatively, D is TRBD2 (6 bases). CDR3 length: 13 residues. V lost 4 bases and J 4 bases, leaving 10 bases between the germline ends. Germline V gene sequence: CDR1 SGHDT, CDR2 YYEEEE. CDR3 sequence reads: CASSRGGADTQYF. In DNA form, the CDR3 reads TGTGCCAGCAGCCGGGGAGGTGCAGATACGCAGTATTTT.

In its sample, this clonotype was seen many times. The V and J genes are TRBV14 and TRBJ2-1, with D tentatively TRBD1 (5 bases). CDR1 and CDR2 (germline): SGHDN, FVKESK. The length of the CDR3 is 18 residues. V lost 4 bases, J lost 0 bases, and 19 bases lay in between. The CDR3 region has the DNA TGTGCCAGCAGCCCAACATTGGGGCGGATGAGCTCCTACAATGAGCAGTTCTTC. This translates into CASSPTLGRMSSYNEQFF.

In its sample, this clonotype was seen many times. The genes are TRBV12-3 or TRBV12-4 and TRBJ2-7, with TRBD2 identical over 13 bases. There are 16 residues in the CDR3. The junction had 9 bases not matched to a gene; V was cut back by 7 bases and J by 3 bases. The CDR3 nucleotides are TGTGCCAGCACCAGAGGACTAGCGGGAGTTGGCTACGAGCAGTACTTC. Its translation: CASTRGLAGVGYEQYF.

At least ten counts were recorded for this clonotype. The chain links TRBV9 to TRBJ2-5; D remains ambiguous. From germline, CDR1 is SGDLS and CDR2 YYNGEE. The length of the CDR3 is 15 residues. V was shortened by 0 bases and J by 1 base, with 10 bases between the two germline ends. The CDR3 DNA sequence: TGTGCCAGCAGCGTAGGACTGAGCCCCCAAGAGACCCAGTACTTC. This sequence encodes CASSVGLSPQETQYF.

This clonotype was recorded many times. V is TRBV20-1 and J is TRBJ2-5; D is unclear. Germline loops: CDR1 DFQATT, CDR2 SNEGSKA (reference sequence). The CDR3 contains 13 residues. Deletions cut 3 bases from V and 5 bases from J, with 13 bases between. The DNA of the CDR3 is TGCAGTGCTAGTGTTCCGGTGGTGGAGACCCAGTACTTC. Translating it yields CSASVPVVETQYF.

This clonotype was detected ten times or more. For the CDR3, the DNA is TGTGCCAGCAGCTTTACAGGGGAAACCGGGGAGCTGTTTTTT. The encoded protein is CASSFTGETGELFF. The chain has TRBV7-9 and TRBJ2-2; TRBD1 matches 7 bases. J gave up 5 bases and V 3 bases, and 3 bases lay outside the gene matches. The CDR3 contains 14 residues. In germline, CDR1 is SEHNR, CDR2 FQNEAQ (reference sequence).

This clonotype was seen many times. The rearrangement links TRBV5-1 to TRBJ1-2; 8 positions agree with TRBD1. The CDR3 sequence is 17 residues long. The germline V gene encodes CDR1 SGHRS and CDR2 YFSETQ. V was pared by 4 bases and J by 4 bases, with 15 bases of the junction left unmatched. The CDR3 spells CASSPWTGLSETYGYTF. The CDR3 DNA sequence: TGCGCCAGCAGCCCCTGGACAGGGTTATCGGAGACCTATGGCTACACCTTC.

Ten or more counts support this clonotype. The V gene is TRBV15, the J gene TRBJ2-7; a weak D match, TRBD2 (5 bases). In germline, CDR1 is LNHNV, CDR2 YYDKDF (reference sequence). The length of the CDR3 is 15 residues. The V gene lost 3 bases and the J gene lost 3 bases, with 15 bases spanning the gap. The CDR3 loop is CATSRDLTGGYEQYF. CDR3 in DNA: TGTGCCACCAGCAGGGACCTTACCGGAGGCTACGAGCAGTACTTC.

The genes are TRBV10-3 and TRBJ1-5; the D gene is possibly TRBD1 (6 bases). This CDR3 spans 20 amino acids. The germline V gene has CDR1 ENHRY and CDR2 SYGVKD. V was cut by 0 bases and J by 4 bases, with 25 bases left in between. The CDR3, as DNA: TGTGCCATCAGTGAGTCAATCTCTCCGATCCGGACAGCCCAGAATCAGCCCCAGCATTTT. It encodes CAISESISPIRTAQNQPQHF.

This clonotype was counted at least ten times. This chain uses TRBV20-1 with TRBJ2-1; possibly TRBD2 for D (6 bases). The CDR3 has 14 residues. The germline gives CDR1 DFQATT, CDR2 SNEGSKA (reference sequence). Trimming removed 5 bases at V and 2 bases at J, with 13 bases between. In DNA form, the CDR3 reads TGCAGTGCTTGGGGGACTGCCGCCTACAATGAGCAGTTCTTC. As protein: CSAWGTAAYNEQFF.

This clonotype was seen at least ten times. The V and J genes are TRBV4-2 and TRBJ1-2; TRBD1 matches 11 bases. V lost 3 bases and J lost 7; bases outside the gene matches: 7. Per the germline V gene, CDR1 is LGHNA and CDR2 is YNFKEQ. The CDR3 totals 15 residues. The CDR3 DNA reads as TGTGCCAGCAGCCAGGATATGGACAGGGGGCTTGGCTACACCTTC. Amino acid sequence: CASSQDMDRGLGYTF.

This clonotype was picked up many times. CDR3 sequence reads: CASSRQGMQPQHF. The DNA of the CDR3 is TGTGCCAGCAGCAGACAGGGGATGCAGCCCCAGCATTTT. This chain links TRBV7-9 with TRBJ1-5; 8 nucleotides agree with TRBD1. Germline CDR1 SEHNR, CDR2 FQNEAQ (reference sequence). After removal of 5 bases from V and 7 bases from J, the junction contained 4 bases not matched to a gene. The CDR3 has 13 amino acids.

This clonotype was seen ten or more times. V is TRBV20-1 and J is TRBJ1-1; D is unclear. The length of the CDR3 is 12 residues. Trimming removed 6 bases from V and 3 bases from J, with 11 bases in between. Germline V gene data show CDR1 as DFQATT and CDR2 as SNEGSKA (reference sequence). The CDR3 is CSALDMYTEAFF. CDR3 nucleotides: TGCAGTGCCCTCGACATGTACACTGAAGCTTTCTTT.